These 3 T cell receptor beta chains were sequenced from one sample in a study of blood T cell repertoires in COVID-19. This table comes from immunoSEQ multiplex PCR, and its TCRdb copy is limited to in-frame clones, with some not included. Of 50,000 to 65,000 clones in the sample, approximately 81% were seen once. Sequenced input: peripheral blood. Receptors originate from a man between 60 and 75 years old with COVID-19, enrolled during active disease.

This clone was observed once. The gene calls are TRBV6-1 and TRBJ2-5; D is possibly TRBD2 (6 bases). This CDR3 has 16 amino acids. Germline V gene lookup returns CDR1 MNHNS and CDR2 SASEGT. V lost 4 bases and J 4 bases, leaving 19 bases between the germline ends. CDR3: CASSAGLGRVGETQYF. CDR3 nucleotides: TGTGCCAGCAGTGCGGGACTCGGGAGAGTGGGAGAGACCCAGTACTTC.

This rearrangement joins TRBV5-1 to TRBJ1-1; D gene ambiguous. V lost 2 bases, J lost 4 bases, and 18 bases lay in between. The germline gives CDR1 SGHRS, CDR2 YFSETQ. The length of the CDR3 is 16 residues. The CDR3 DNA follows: TGCGCCAGCAGCTTTACGGGCCTGGGCGGGAGCACTGAAGCTTTCTTT. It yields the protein CASSFTGLGGSTEAFF.

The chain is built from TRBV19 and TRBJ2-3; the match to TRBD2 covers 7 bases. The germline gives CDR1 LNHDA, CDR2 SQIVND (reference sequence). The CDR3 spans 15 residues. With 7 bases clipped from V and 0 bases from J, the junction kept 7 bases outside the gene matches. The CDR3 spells CASMDRAGSTDTQYF. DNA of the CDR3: TGTGCCAGTATGGACCGAGCGGGGAGCACAGATACGCAGTATTTT.